These 17 T cell receptor beta chains were all obtained from the same sample, sequenced in a study of cytomegalovirus exposure and HLA in healthy donors (dated by TCRdb to 2015 to 2018). The library was built by means of the immunoSEQ multiplex PCR assay. For the multiplex PCR, a mixture combining 60 forward primers for TCR Vbeta segments and 13 reverse primers for TCR Jbeta segments was used. TCRdb obtained this table from immuneACCESS and retained in-frame rearrangements with V and J assigned. These tables miss some clones; where compared with another copy, unresolved V genes account for less than half of the shortfall, and the remainder is unexplained. For this sample there are some 200,000 clones; about an eighth appear just once. The ten largest clones represent 7.8% of the sample. The sequenced sample was PBMCs. All receptors derive from a man aged 50-60 years in good health and CMV-seropositive.

This sequence joins TRBV7-3 and TRBJ2-5; D not certain. The CDR3 has 15 amino acids. Germline loops: CDR1 SGHTA, CDR2 FQGTGA. Trimming pared 5 bases from V and 2 bases from J, leaving 15 bases between. The CDR3 DNA reads as TGTGCCAGCAGCCGCGGTTCAAATTCGCAAGAGACCCAGTACTTC. This gives the protein CASSRGSNSQETQYF.

The V and J genes are TRBV19 and TRBJ2-7; D perhaps matches TRBD2 (5 bases). Germline CDR1 and CDR2: LNHDA and SQIVND (reference sequence). The CDR3 has 10 residues. V was trimmed by 10 bases and J by 2 bases, leaving 6 bases between them. The CDR3 DNA sequence: TGTGCCACCGGGACCTACGAGCAGTACTTC. Translating gives CATGTYEQYF.

This sequence joins TRBV6-1 and TRBJ1-3; D not resolved. Germline loops: CDR1 MNHNS, CDR2 SASEGT. Trimming removed 2 bases from V and 0 bases from J, with 11 bases in between. The CDR3 consists of 16 residues. The CDR3 DNA reads as TGTGCCAGCAGTGAACGTCAGTTTCTCTCTGGAAACACCATATATTTT. Amino acid sequence: CASSERQFLSGNTIYF.

The chain carries TRBV5-6 and TRBJ1-1, with TRBD1 as a possible D gene (6 bases). From germline, CDR1 is SGHDT and CDR2 YYEEEE. The CDR3 is made up of 16 amino acids. The germline V and J ends were trimmed by 6 bases and 1 base, with 19 bases remaining between them. The CDR3 loop is CASTQKPGQPNTEAFF. In DNA, the CDR3 is TGTGCCAGCACCCAAAAACCTGGACAGCCGAACACTGAAGCTTTCTTT. Complete variable domain (other parts from reference TRBV5-6 and TRBJ1-1): DAGVTQSPTHLIKTRGQQVTLRCSPKSGHDTVSWYQQALGQGPQFIFQYYEEEERQRGNFPDRFSGHQFPNYSSELNVNALLLGDSALYLCASTQKPGQPNTEAFFGQGTRLTVV.

The chain employs TRBV27 and TRBJ1-5; perhaps TRBD1 as D (5 bases). Germline-derived CDR1 and CDR2 are MNHEY and SMNVEV (reference sequence). The CDR3 sequence is 15 residues long. V shed 6 bases and J shed 2 bases, with 14 bases lying between them. CDR3 residues: CASSDGGLGNQPQHF. The CDR3 nucleotides read TGTGCCAGCAGCGACGGGGGTTTAGGCAATCAGCCCCAGCATTTT.

This clone has only a few counts. V is TRBV7-9 and J is TRBJ1-6; 10 positions agree with TRBD1. The CDR3 sequence is 15 residues long. Germline V gene sequence: CDR1 SEHNR, CDR2 FQNEAQ (reference sequence). J gave up 9 bases and V 6 bases, and 8 bases lay outside the gene matches. CDR3 sequence: CASSWDRGNFSPLHF. The CDR3 DNA reads as TGTGCCAGCAGTTGGGACAGGGGAAATTTTTCACCCCTCCACTTT.

This clone has only a few counts. This rearrangement joins TRBV6-1 to TRBJ2-5; possibly TRBD2 for D (5 bases). Between the trimmed V and J ends, which lost 7 bases and 6 bases, there was a span of 15 bases. Germline V CDR1 and CDR2: MNHNS, SASEGT. The CDR3 totals 13 residues. In nucleotides, the CDR3 is TGTGCCAGCACTCCGGGAAGGTATAAGACCCAGTACTTC. Translating gives CASTPGRYKTQYF.

This clone was picked up a small number of times. V is TRBV7-2 and J is TRBJ1-6; TRBD1 might be the D (5 bases). CDR1 and CDR2 from the germline V gene are SGHTA and FQGNSA. V lost 4 bases and J 7 bases, leaving 14 bases between the germline ends. The CDR3 runs 15 residues. CDR3 coding DNA: TGTGCCAGCAGCTCTCGACAGTGGGGAAATTCACCCCTCCACTTT. It yields the protein CASSSRQWGNSPLHF.

This rearrangement joins TRBV16 to TRBJ1-6, with D perhaps TRBD1 (5 bases). Looked up from germline, CDR1 is KGHSY and CDR2 is FQNENV. This CDR3 comprises 14 residues. Between the trimmed V and J ends, which lost 5 bases and 11 bases, there was a span of 16 bases. This CDR3 reads CASSNFPGDAPLHF. The CDR3, as DNA: TGTGCCAGCAGCAACTTCCCGGGGGATGCACCCCTCCACTTT.

The chain uses TRBV7-8 and TRBJ1-2; 7 bases align to TRBD1. From germline, CDR1 is SGHVS and CDR2 FQNEAQ. V trimming: 5 bases; J trimming: 2 bases; junction bases outside the gene matches: 17. This CDR3 comprises 18 residues. In DNA form, the CDR3 reads TGTGCCAGCAGCGCCCCCGGACAGGCCGCGATATGGAACTATGGCTACACCTTC. Its translation is CASSAPGQAAIWNYGYTF. The full variable domain, in which reference TRBV7-8 and TRBJ1-2 provide the parts outside the CDR3, is GAGVSQSPRYKVAKRGQDVALRCDPISGHVSLFWYQQALGQGPEFLTYFQNEAQLDKSGLPSDRFFAERPEGSVSTLKIQRTQQEDSAVYLCASSAPGQAAIWNYGYTFGSGTRLTVV.

The sample holds a few counts of this clone. CDR3 nucleotides: TGTGCCAGCAGCCTGGGACAGGGAGGTCACTACGAGCAGTACTTC. Translated, it gives CASSLGQGGHYEQYF. The rearrangement joins TRBV14 to TRBJ2-7; TRBD1 matches 9 bases. CDR3 length equals 15 residues. Germline CDR1 and CDR2: SGHDN and FVKESK. V lost 4 bases, J lost 3 bases, and 7 bases stayed unmatched.

V is TRBV4-1 and J is TRBJ2-7; D is unresolved. Germline-derived CDR1 and CDR2 are MGHRA and YSYEKL. Trimming stripped 4 bases from V and 4 bases from J, with 14 bases between. CDR3 size: 14 residues. The CDR3 loop is CASSLASLGYEQYF. The CDR3 DNA is TGCGCCAGCAGCCTAGCCTCCCTTGGATACGAGCAGTACTTC.

The rearrangement links TRBV7-9 to TRBJ2-6; D gene uncertain. Trimming removed 5 bases at V and 1 base at J, with 3 bases between. The CDR3 totals 13 residues. Germline assignment: CDR1 SEHNR and CDR2 FQNEAQ (reference sequence). CDR3 sequence: CASSPSGANVLTF. In DNA form, the CDR3 reads TGTGCCAGCAGCCCTTCTGGGGCCAACGTCCTGACTTTC.

The chain has TRBV27 and TRBJ2-3; 7 bases line up with TRBD1. Losses at the gene ends were 6 bases for V and 4 bases for J; bases not matched to a gene: 4. CDR1 and CDR2 from the germline V gene are MNHEY and SMNVEV (reference sequence). The CDR3 totals 13 residues. The CDR3 sequence is CASRRGPADTQYF. For the CDR3, the DNA is TGTGCCAGCAGGAGGGGGCCCGCAGATACGCAGTATTTT.

This clone has only a few counts. This chain uses TRBV6-6 with TRBJ1-2, with a tentative D call TRBD1 (5 bases). The germline V and J ends were trimmed by 4 bases and 2 bases, with 11 bases remaining between them. In germline, CDR1 is MNHNY, CDR2 SVGAGI (reference sequence). The CDR3 is 14 residues long. CDR3 loop: CASSFSRQNYGYTF. Written as DNA, the CDR3 is TGTGCCAGCAGTTTTAGTAGACAGAACTATGGCTACACCTTC.

This clone showed up just a few times. This sequence joins TRBV5-5 and TRBJ1-1; D is undetermined. The CDR3 totals 13 residues. CDR1 is SGHKS and CDR2 is YYEKEE in the germline V gene (reference sequence). V was clipped by 4 bases and J by 3 bases, with 10 bases between them. CDR3 DNA sequence: TGTGCCAGCAGCCCCCCTAAGTACACTGAAGCTTTCTTT. Residues: CASSPPKYTEAFF.

This clone was counted only a few times. This chain uses TRBV11-3 with TRBJ1-3; D not certain. The germline V and J ends were trimmed by 1 base and 4 bases, with 14 bases remaining between them. In germline, CDR1 is SGHNT, CDR2 YENEEA. The CDR3 has 16 residues. The CDR3, as DNA: TGTGCCAGCAGCTTAGGTCCCCCTCTGCGGGGAAACACCATATATTTT. Translation: CASSLGPPLRGNTIYF.